This TCR beta chain was identified during a study of cytotoxic CD8 clonotypes in ibrutinib-treated CLL (dated by TCRdb to the early 2020s). With respect to the entire study: In this cohort, 15 patients were treatment-naive and approximately twelve were relapsed/refractory, while around 17 had unmutated IGHV. Cryopreserved peripheral blood mononuclear cells were obtained before treatment, at response, and at either sustained remission or disease progression. Samples averaged roughly 280,000 productive templates and approximately 100,000 productive rearrangements. The response samples were drawn at a median of roughly twelve months into treatment, with a range of about 6 to 40 months. Longitudinal samples were obtainable from about 30% of the roughly 86 participants in the trial. Responses were partial in 25 or so patients and complete in 2; after median approximately 69 months follow-up, 14 stayed in remission and approximately 12 progressed. Study-wide findings and limitations: Baseline clonality was found to be higher than that of age-matched healthy donors and was strongly correlated with circulating CD8+ T-cell counts. An increase in clonality was observed at ibrutinib response, with clonality remaining stable during sustained remission and falling back toward baseline at progression. Public clonotypes were found to be uncommon and were observed to contract or remain stable during treatment; the increase in clonality was shown to reflect expansion of private clonotypes at ibrutinib response. Sustained-remission and progressing patients did not have matched sampling times, and lymph node repertoires were not examined.

A remark on this clone: What antigen it recognizes has not been identified. No much larger clone is present one base from it, and per-base qualities are unavailable.

On a MiSeq, deep resolution sequencing aimed for a depth between 1 in 1 million and 1 in 200,000 T cells, with each clonotype covered approximately 9.2x on average. The immunoSEQ hsTCRB Kit was used to generate TCR beta libraries. The original pipeline was this. Data were analyzed with ImmunoSEQ Data Assistant and ImmunoSEQ Analyzer, with V, D and J genes assigned per IMGT definitions. Clonality, which ranges from 0 to 1, was calculated as one minus the normalized Shannon entropy of productive rearrangement frequencies. Public clonotype analysis was restricted to overrepresented clonotypes comprising at least 0.05% of each patient's repertoire. Approximately 14 age-matched healthy donor repertoires from immuneACCESS served as clonality controls. Entries here come from immuneACCESS through TCRdb and include only in-frame sequences with V and J called. Some clones fail to appear in such tables; in the studies checked, an unresolved V gene covers under half of the shortfall, and the cause of the remainder is unknown. That table supplies the V and J calls and clone size; D and trimming were determined from the DNA. This sample comprises 300,000 to 350,000 clones, almost 80% of them detected only once. About 6.3% of the sample is taken by the ten largest.

Based on the germline V gene, the CDR1 and CDR2 sequences are SGDLS and YYNGEE. The germline ends are 11 bases apart after V is trimmed by 0 bases and J by 7 bases. The CDR3 spans 14 residues, from the cysteine through the phenylalanine. The only DNA kept is the CDR3, 42 bases in frame from the first base. For TCR beta library preparation, about 2.2 micrograms of genomic DNA was extracted from cryopreserved PBMCs. Longitudinal blood samples from CLL patients on ibrutinib monotherapy underwent high-throughput TCR beta sequencing. Patients were enrolled in a phase 2 open-label single-center ibrutinib monotherapy trial.

The specimen comprised PBMCs, sampled before ibrutinib treatment. The TCR was taken from a human donor with chronic lymphocytic leukemia. The chain joins TRBV9 to TRBJ2-1; 6 matching bases give a weak D call of TRBD2. CDR3 region: CASSVAVAVNEQFF. Read as DNA, the sequence is TGTGCCAGCAGCGTAGCGGTAGCGGTAAATGAGCAGTTCTTC.